Listed below are T cell receptor beta chains from one sample, sequenced in a study of T cell repertoires in cytomegalovirus infection. TCRdb recomputed calls from the reads with MiXCR, one row per CDR3 protein. This sample has 250,000 to 300,000 distinct CDR3 sequences, with about 26% found just once. Sequencing input: PBMCs. The origin of the receptors is a human donor in good health (CMV status not recorded). Some clones in this sample may be carry-over from other donors' samples. CDR3s include the opening cysteine and the closing phenylalanine or tryptophan. A D gene is named only where the DNA matches it firmly. Rows may omit the clone size; those that give it use once, few, many or a size class.

TRBV7-3	TRBJ2-1	TRBD2	few	TGTGCCAGCAGCCCCACCGGGACTAGCATATACAATGAGCAGTTCTTC	CASSPTGTSIYNEQFF
TRBV11-2	TRBJ2-5	.	many	TGTGCCAGCAGCTACGGGGGGCGGGAGACCCAGTACTTC	CASSYGGRETQYF
TRBV18	TRBJ2-3	.	few	TGTGCCAGCTCACCACCGACAACTAGCACAGATACGCAGTATTTT	CASSPPTTSTDTQYF
TRBV4-3	TRBJ2-1	TRBD2	.	TGCGCCAGCAGCCAAGGGCTAGCGGCCCTTGCTTCCTACAATGAGCAGTTCTTC	CASSQGLAALASYNEQFF
TRBV24-1	TRBJ2-1	TRBD2	.	TGTGCCACCAGTGAACCTAGCGGGAGCTCCTACAATGAGCAGTTCTTC	CATSEPSGSSYNEQFF
TRBV12-3/TRBV12-4	TRBJ1-2	TRBD1	.	TGTGCCAGCAAGCCCCAGGGGGCTAGCTATGGCTACACCTTC	CASKPQGASYGYTF
TRBV7-9	TRBJ1-5	.	few	TGTGCCAGCCACGATTCTAGCAATCAGCCCCAGCATTTT	CASHDSSNQPQHF
TRBV4-1	TRBJ2-1	TRBD1	many	TGCGCCAGCAGCGTCCGGGACAGGGGGGACAATGAGCAGTTCTTC	CASSVRDRGDNEQFF
TRBV29-1	TRBJ2-7	TRBD1	few	TGCAGCGTAGCCGGGACAGGGGGCTCCTACGAGCAGTACTTC	CSVAGTGGSYEQYF
TRBV4-1	TRBJ1-5	.	once	TGCGCCAGCAGCCAAGAACAGGGCCGTGGAAATCAGCCCCAGCATTTT	CASSQEQGRGNQPQHF
TRBV11-2	TRBJ2-3	TRBD2	few	TGTGCCAGCAGCTGGGGACTAGCGGGAGAAGCAGATACGCAGTATTTT	CASSWGLAGEADTQYF
TRBV28	TRBJ1-5	.	.	TGTGCCAGCAGTCCTTTTGACACTAGCAATCAGCCCCAGCATTTT	CASSPFDTSNQPQHF
TRBV7-9	TRBJ2-2	TRBD2	once	TGTGCCAGCAGCGGGACGGGAGGCGAGAACACCGGGGAGCTGTTTTTT	CASSGTGGENTGELFF
TRBV5-1	TRBJ2-5	.	.	TGCGCCAGCAGCTTGGCAACTTTGCCAGGGGAAGAGACCCAGTACTTC	CASSLATLPGEETQYF
TRBV28	TRBJ1-6	TRBD1	few	TGTGCCAGCAGTTTAGGGGGACAGGGAAATTCACCCCTCCACTTT	CASSLGGQGNSPLHF
TRBV4-1	TRBJ2-7	.	few	TGCGCCAGCAGCCTCCAGGCGGGCAGATCCTACGAGCAGTACTTC	CASSLQAGRSYEQYF
TRBV7-2	TRBJ2-7	.	many	TGTGCCAGCAGCCCTGAGGCGGGGAGGAAATTCTACGAGCAGTACTTC	CASSPEAGRKFYEQYF
TRBV20-1	TRBJ1-1	.	.	TGCAGTGCCGCAGCCCCGGGGGGAAACACTGAAGCTTTCTTT	CSAAAPGGNTEAFF
TRBV7-2	TRBJ2-1	TRBD2	many	TGTGCCAGCAGCTTAATATTGGGACTAGGTTTTGAGCAGTTCTTC	CASSLILGLGFEQFF
TRBV12-3/TRBV12-4	TRBJ2-3	.	many	TGTGCCAGTCGGACGGGCACTTTGTATACGCAGTATTTT	CASRTGTLYTQYF
TRBV28	TRBJ1-6	.	.	TGTGCCAGCAGTTCTTCAGACAGCTCCTATAATTCACCCCTCCACTTT	CASSSSDSSYNSPLHF
TRBV20-1	TRBJ2-5	.	few	TGCAGTGCTAAGTTAACGGAGACCCAGTACTTC	CSAKLTETQYF
TRBV2	TRBJ2-2	.	.	TGTGCCAGCCGAACAGGATTTTCGGGAACCGGGGAGCTGTTTTTT	CASRTGFSGTGELFF
TRBV29-1	TRBJ1-1	TRBD1	.	TGCAGCGTTATGGGACAGTTAATCACTGAAGCTTTCTTT	CSVMGQLITEAFF
TRBV6-1	TRBJ1-4	.	.	TGTGCCAGCACGGGACACGATGCAACTAATGAAAAACTGTTTTTT	CASTGHDATNEKLFF
TRBV10-2	TRBJ2-1	TRBD1	.	TGCGCCAGCAGGTCGGACAGGTACAATGAGCAGTTCTTC	CASRSDRYNEQFF
TRBV7-8	TRBJ2-7	TRBD2	.	TGTGCCAGCAGCCTGGCGGGGGGGGGCCCCTACGAGCAGTACTTC	CASSLAGGGPYEQYF
TRBV7-2	TRBJ2-1	TRBD1	many	TGTGCCAGCTACCCTCGGAGGAGACAGGGGTCAGGTGAGCAGTTCTTC	CASYPRRRQGSGEQFF
TRBV7-6	TRBJ2-2	.	few	TGTGCCAGCAGTGGGACCGCCACCTCCACCGGGGAGCTGTTTTTT	CASSGTATSTGELFF
TRBV7-2	TRBJ2-3	TRBD2	many	TGTGCCAGCAGCCGCAGAGGGGTAAGCGGGAGAAGCACAGATACGCAGTATTTT	CASSRRGVSGRSTDTQYF
TRBV30	TRBJ1-1	.	.	TGTGCCTGGAACAATATAGGGAACACTGAAGCTTTCTTT	CAWNNIGNTEAFF
TRBV11-2	TRBJ2-5	.	few	TGTGCCAGCAGCTTAGATCCGGGAGCCGGAGCCCAGTACTTC	CASSLDPGAGAQYF
TRBV7-2	TRBJ1-4	.	many	TGTGCCAGCAGCTTAAATCCGGCGGGAAAACTGTTTTTT	CASSLNPAGKLFF
TRBV7-2	TRBJ2-7	TRBD2	many	TGTGCCAGCAGCACCACTAGCGGGAGCTCCTACGAGCAGTACTTC	CASSTTSGSSYEQYF
TRBV2	TRBJ2-5	.	.	TGTGCCAGCAGTGAAGGGAGGGGCCAAGAGACCCAGTACTTC	CASSEGRGQETQYF
TRBV29-1	TRBJ1-1	.	few	TGCAGCGCACTAAACACCCGAGCTTTCTTT	CSALNTRAFF